Following are 5 T cell receptor beta chains from one sample sequenced in a study of regulatory T cells in long-lasting Graves disease. Time point denoted: newly diagnosed GD, antithyroid drugs for less than 3 months. The TCR library was made from RNA extracted from PBMCs. HTBI primers from iRepertoire and Arm-PCR of CDR3 regions yielded the TCR beta libraries. Each CDR3 protein gets one entry after TCRdb re-called the multiplex PCR reads with MiXCR. In the table there are 410,000 or so distinct CDR3 sequences, 14% to 15% of which are singletons. The data also belong to a second study, concerning T cells in Graves' hyperthyroidism and ophthalmopathy.

The sequencing used peripheral blood mononuclear cells (PBMCs), collected at new diagnosis, from a patient treated with antithyroid drugs. All receptors come from a woman aged 30 to 39 with Graves disease.

This clonotype was recorded at least ten times. Written as DNA, the CDR3 is TGTGCCAGCAGTTTGGACCTGGTGGCTGAAGCTTTCTTT. Protein sequence: CASSLDLVAEAFF. The chain uses TRBV12-3 or TRBV12-4 and TRBJ1-1; no definite D call. V lost 3 bases to trimming and J lost 6 bases, with 11 bases between them. The CDR3 runs 13 residues.

This clonotype was detected ten times or more. The chain joins TRBV27 to TRBJ1-5; possible D gene TRBD1, 5 bases. The germline gives CDR1 MNHEY, CDR2 SMNVEV (reference sequence). The V end was cut by 0 bases, the J end by 3 bases, with 12 bases between. The CDR3 runs 16 residues. This chain's CDR3 is CASSLSTGDPNQPQHF. Here the CDR3 DNA reads TGTGCCAGCAGTTTATCGACCGGGGACCCCAATCAGCCCCAGCATTTT.

The chain links TRBV11-2 to TRBJ2-7, with TRBD1 matching over 7 bases. This CDR3 is built from 15 residues. Germline trimming cut 1 base from V and 3 bases from J; bases unmatched to any gene: 6. Germline CDR1 is SGHAT and CDR2 is FQNNGV. The CDR3 reads CASSLGQGNLYEQYF. The CDR3 DNA sequence: TGTGCCAGCAGCTTAGGACAGGGCAATCTCTACGAGCAGTACTTC.

At least ten counts were recorded for this clonotype. The V and J genes are TRBV5-1 and TRBJ2-2; no firm D call. V was shortened by 5 bases and J by 6 bases, with 5 bases between the two germline ends. The germline V gene encodes CDR1 SGHRS and CDR2 YFSETQ. The CDR3 is 11 residues long. CDR3 amino acids: CASSKAGELFF. CDR3 DNA: TGCGCCAGCAGTAAAGCCGGGGAGCTGTTTTTT.

This clonotype was seen many times. The chain links TRBV29-1 to TRBJ2-5, with D perhaps assigned TRBD1 or TRBD2 (6 bases each). The V end was cut by 3 bases, the J end by 5 bases, with 13 bases between. Per the germline V gene, CDR1 is SQVTM and CDR2 is ANQGSEA. This CDR3 region has 13 residues. DNA of the CDR3: TGCAGCGTTGATCCACGGAGGGGGGAGACCCAGTACTTC. Encoded protein: CSVDPRRGETQYF.